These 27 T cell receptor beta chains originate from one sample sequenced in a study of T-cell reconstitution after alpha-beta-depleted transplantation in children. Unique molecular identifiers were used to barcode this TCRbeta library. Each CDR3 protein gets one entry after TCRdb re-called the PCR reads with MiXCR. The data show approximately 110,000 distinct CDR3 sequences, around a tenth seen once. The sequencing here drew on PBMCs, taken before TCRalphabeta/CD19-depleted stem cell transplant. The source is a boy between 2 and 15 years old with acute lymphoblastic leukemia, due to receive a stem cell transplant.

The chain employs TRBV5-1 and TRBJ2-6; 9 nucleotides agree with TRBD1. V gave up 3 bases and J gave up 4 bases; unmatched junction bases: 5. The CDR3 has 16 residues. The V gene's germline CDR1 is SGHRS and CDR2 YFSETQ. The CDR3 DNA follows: TGCGCCAGCAGCTGGACAGGGGACCCCGGGGCCAACGTCCTGACTTTC. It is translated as CASSWTGDPGANVLTF.

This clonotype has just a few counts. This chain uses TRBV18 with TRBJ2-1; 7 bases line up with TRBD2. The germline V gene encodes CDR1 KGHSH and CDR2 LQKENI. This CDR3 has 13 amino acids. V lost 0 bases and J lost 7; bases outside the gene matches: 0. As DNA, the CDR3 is TGTGCCAGCTCACCACCGGGAGGGAATGAGCAGTTCTTC. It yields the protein CASSPPGGNEQFF.

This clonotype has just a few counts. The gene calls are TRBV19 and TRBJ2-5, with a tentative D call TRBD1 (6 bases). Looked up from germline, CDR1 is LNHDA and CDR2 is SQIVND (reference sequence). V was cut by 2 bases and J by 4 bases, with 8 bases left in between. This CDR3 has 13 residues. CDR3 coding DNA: TGTGCCAGTAGTATAAGGGGGAGAGAGACCCAGTACTTC. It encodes CASSIRGRETQYF.

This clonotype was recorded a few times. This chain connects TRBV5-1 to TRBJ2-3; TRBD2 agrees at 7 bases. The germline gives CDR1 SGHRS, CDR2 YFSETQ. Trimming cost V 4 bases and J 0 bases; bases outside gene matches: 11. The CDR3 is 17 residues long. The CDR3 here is CASSRDPSGTSTDTQYF. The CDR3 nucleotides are TGCGCCAGCAGCCGGGACCCTAGCGGAACTAGCACAGATACGCAGTATTTT.

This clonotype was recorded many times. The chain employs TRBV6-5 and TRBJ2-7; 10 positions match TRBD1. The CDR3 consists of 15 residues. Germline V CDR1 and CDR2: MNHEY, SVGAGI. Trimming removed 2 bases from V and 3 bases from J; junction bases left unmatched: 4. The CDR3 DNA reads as TGTGCCAGCAGTTACCGTCGGACAGGGGGCTACGAGCAGTACTTC. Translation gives CASSYRRTGGYEQYF.

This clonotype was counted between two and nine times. The CDR3, as DNA: TGTGCCAGCAGCTTAGCGCGTTGGGGGACAGGAGATAATTCACCCCTCCACTTT. Protein sequence: CASSLARWGTGDNSPLHF. V and J are TRBV11-1 and TRBJ1-6, with 8 positions matching TRBD1. This CDR3 region has 18 residues. V lost 0 bases, J lost 5 bases, and 9 bases stayed unmatched. Germline V gene data show CDR1 as SGHAT and CDR2 as FQDESV (reference sequence). Complete variable domain (other parts from reference TRBV11-1 and TRBJ1-6): EAEVAQSPRYKITEKSQAVAFWCDPISGHATLYWYRQILGQGPELLVQFQDESVVDDSQLPKDRFSAERLKGVDSTLKIQPAELGDSAMYLCASSLARWGTGDNSPLHFGNGTRLTVT.

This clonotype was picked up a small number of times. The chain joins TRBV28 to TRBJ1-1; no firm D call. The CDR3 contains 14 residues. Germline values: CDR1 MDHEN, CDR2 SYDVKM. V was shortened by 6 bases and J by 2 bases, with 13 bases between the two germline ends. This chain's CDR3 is CASRSPWENTEAFF. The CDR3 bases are TGTGCCAGCAGGTCTCCCTGGGAAAACACTGAAGCTTTCTTT.

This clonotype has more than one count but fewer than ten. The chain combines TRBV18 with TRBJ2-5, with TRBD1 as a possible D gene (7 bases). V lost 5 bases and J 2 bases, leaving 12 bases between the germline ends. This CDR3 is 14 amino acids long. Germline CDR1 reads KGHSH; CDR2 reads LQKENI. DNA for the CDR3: TGTGCCAGCTCAACCGCAGGGGGGCAAGAGACCCAGTACTTC. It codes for CASSTAGGQETQYF.

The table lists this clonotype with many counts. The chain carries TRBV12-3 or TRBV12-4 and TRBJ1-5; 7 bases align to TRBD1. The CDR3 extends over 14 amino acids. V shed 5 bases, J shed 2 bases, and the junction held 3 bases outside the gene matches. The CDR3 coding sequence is TGTGCCAGCAGTCACACAGGGGGCAATCAGCCCCAGCATTTT. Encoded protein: CASSHTGGNQPQHF.

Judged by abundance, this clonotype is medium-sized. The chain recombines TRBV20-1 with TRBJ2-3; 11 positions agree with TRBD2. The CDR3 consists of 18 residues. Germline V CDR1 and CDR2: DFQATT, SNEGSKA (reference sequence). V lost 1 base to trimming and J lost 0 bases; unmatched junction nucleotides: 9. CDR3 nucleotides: TGCAGTGCTAGAGCAGCTAGCGGGAGGTCCGCTAGCACAGATACGCAGTATTTT. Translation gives CSARAASGRSASTDTQYF.

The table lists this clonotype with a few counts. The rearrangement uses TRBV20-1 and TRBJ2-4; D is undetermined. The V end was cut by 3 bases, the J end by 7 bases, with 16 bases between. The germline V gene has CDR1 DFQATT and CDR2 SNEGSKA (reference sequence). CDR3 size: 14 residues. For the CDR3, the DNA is TGCAGTGCTAGGGTCCCGTTCGGCTTGAACATTCAGTACTTC. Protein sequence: CSARVPFGLNIQYF.

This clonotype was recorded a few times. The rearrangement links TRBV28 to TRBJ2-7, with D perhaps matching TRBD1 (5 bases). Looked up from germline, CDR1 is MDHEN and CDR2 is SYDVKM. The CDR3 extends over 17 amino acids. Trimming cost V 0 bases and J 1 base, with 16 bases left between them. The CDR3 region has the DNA TGTGCCAGCAGTTTATGGGGTAGGGGAAGCGCTTCCTACGAGCAGTACTTC. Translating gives CASSLWGRGSASYEQYF.

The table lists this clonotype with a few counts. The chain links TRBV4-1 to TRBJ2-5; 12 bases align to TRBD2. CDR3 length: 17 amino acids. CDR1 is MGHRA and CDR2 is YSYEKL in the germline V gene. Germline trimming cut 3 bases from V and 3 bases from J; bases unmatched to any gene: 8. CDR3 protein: CASSQPSGRALEETQYF. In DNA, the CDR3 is TGCGCCAGCAGCCAGCCTAGCGGGAGGGCCTTGGAAGAGACCCAGTACTTC.

The CDR3 nucleotides are TGCGCCAGCAGCCCCACGGATATAGCGGGAGGGGTACATACGCAGTATTTT. Translated, it gives CASSPTDIAGGVHTQYF. V is TRBV5-1 and J is TRBJ2-3; 11 bases align to TRBD2. Germline V gene data show CDR1 as SGHRS and CDR2 as YFSETQ. This CDR3 spans 17 amino acids. The trim removed 4 bases at V and 7 bases at J, leaving 14 bases unmatched.

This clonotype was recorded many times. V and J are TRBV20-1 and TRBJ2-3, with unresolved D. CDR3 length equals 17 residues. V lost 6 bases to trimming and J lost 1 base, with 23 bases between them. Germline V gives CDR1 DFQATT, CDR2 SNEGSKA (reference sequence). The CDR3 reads CSAVGLVTAPRTDTQYF. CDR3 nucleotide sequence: TGCAGTGCAGTGGGGTTGGTAACGGCTCCTCGCACAGATACGCAGTATTTT.

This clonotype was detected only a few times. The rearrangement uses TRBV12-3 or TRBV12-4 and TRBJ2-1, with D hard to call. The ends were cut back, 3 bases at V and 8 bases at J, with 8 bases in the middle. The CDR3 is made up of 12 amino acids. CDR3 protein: CASSLRWDEQFF. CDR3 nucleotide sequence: TGTGCCAGCAGTTTGCGGTGGGATGAGCAGTTCTTC.

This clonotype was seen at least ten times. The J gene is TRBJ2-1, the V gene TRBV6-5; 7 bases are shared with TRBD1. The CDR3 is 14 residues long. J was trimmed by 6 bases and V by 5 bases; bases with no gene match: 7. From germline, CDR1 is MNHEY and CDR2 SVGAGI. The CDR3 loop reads CASSRGQFGNEQFF. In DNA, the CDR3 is TGTGCCAGCAGTCGGGGACAGTTCGGCAATGAGCAGTTCTTC.

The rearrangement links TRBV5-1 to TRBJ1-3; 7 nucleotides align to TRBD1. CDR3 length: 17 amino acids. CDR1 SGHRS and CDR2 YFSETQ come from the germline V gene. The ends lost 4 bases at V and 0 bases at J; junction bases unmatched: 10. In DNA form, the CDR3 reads TGCGCCAGCAGCCTGGCGGGACAGAAGAGCTCTGGAAACACCATATATTTT. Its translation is CASSLAGQKSSGNTIYF. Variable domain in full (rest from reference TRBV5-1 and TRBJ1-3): KAGVTQTPRYLIKTRGQQVTLSCSPISGHRSVSWYQQTPGQGLQFLFEYFSETQRNKGNFPGRFSGRQFSNSRSEMNVSTLELGDSALYLCASSLAGQKSSGNTIYFGEGSWLTVV.

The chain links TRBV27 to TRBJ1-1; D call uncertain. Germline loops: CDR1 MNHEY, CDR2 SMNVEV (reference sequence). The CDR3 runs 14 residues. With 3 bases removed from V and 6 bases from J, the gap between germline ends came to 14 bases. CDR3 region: CASSFVPPRAEAFF. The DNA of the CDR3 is TGTGCCAGCAGTTTTGTACCCCCACGCGCTGAAGCTTTCTTT.

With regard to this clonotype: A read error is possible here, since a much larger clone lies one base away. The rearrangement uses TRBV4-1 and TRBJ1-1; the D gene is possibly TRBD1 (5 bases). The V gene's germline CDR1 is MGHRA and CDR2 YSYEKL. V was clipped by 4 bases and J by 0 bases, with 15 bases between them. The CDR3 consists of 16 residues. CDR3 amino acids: CASSLTPGRVNTEAFF. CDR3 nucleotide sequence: TGCGCCAGCAGCCTCACACCGGGACGGGTGAACACTGAAGCTTTCTTT.

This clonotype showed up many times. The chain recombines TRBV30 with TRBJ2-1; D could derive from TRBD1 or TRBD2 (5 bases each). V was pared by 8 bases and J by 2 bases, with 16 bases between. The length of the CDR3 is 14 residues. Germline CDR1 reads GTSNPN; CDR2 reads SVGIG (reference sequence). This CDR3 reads CAGDWGNTYNEQFF. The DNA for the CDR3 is TGTGCCGGGGATTGGGGGAATACCTACAATGAGCAGTTCTTC.

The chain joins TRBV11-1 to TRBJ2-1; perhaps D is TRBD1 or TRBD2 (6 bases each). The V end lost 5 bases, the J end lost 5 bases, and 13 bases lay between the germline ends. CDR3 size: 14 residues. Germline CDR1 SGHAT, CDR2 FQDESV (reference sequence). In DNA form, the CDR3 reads TGTGCCAGCAGCAGGGGGGACCCCGACAATGAGCAGTTCTTC. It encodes CASSRGDPDNEQFF.

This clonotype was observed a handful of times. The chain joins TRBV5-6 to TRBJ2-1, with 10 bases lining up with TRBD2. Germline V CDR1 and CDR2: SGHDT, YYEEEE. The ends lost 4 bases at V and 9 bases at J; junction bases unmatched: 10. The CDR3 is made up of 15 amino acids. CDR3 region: CASSRELAGASEQFF. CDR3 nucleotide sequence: TGTGCCAGCAGCCGGGAGCTAGCGGGAGCGAGTGAGCAGTTCTTC.

The CDR3 bases are TGCGCCAGCAGCTTACGAGGGGACGGAGAAGCTTTCTTT. Amino acids: CASSLRGDGEAFF. The chain couples TRBV5-1 to TRBJ1-1; possibly TRBD1 for D (5 bases). Germline assignment: CDR1 SGHRS and CDR2 YFSETQ. V lost 2 bases and J 8 bases, leaving 13 bases between the germline ends. The CDR3 totals 13 residues.

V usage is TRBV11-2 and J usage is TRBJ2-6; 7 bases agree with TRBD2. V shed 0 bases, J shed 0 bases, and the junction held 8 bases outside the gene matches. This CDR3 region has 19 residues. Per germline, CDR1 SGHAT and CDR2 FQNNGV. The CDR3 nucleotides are TGTGCCAGCAGCTTAGAGGGGGAGGGAATCCCCTCTGGGGCCAACGTCCTGACTTTC. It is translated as CASSLEGEGIPSGANVLTF. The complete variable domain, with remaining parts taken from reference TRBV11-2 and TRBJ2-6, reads EAGVAQSPRYKIIEKRQSVAFWCNPISGHATLYWYQQILGQGPKLLIQFQNNGVVDDSQLPKDRFSAERLKGVDSTLKIQPAKLEDSAVYLCASSLEGEGIPSGANVLTFGAGSRLTVL.

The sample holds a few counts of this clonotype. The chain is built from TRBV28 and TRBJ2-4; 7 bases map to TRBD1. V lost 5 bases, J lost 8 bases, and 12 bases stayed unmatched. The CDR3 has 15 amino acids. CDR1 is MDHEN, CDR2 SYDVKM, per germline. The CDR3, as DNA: TGTGCCAGCAGTCAAGGGGACAGACTAAGGGACATTCAGTACTTC. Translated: CASSQGDRLRDIQYF.

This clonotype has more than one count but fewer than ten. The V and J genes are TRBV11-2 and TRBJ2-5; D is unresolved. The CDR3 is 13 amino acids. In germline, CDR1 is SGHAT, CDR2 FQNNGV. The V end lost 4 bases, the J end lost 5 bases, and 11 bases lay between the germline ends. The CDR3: CASSSPPWETQYF. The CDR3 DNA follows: TGTGCCAGCAGCTCCCCTCCTTGGGAGACCCAGTACTTC.